One sample yielded the 8 T cell receptor beta chains listed below, sequenced in a study of shared clonotypes between healthy human individuals (dated by TCRdb to 2020 to 2021). CD8 naive samples were CD45RO-negative cells positively selected for CCR7, giving a CD45RA+CCR7+ population that excluded TemRA cells. Libraries came from the immunoSEQ multiplex PCR assay. Here the immuneACCESS table is served through TCRdb, limited to in-frame sequences with V and J called. Missing clones are a known gap in these copies; in checked studies unresolved V genes cover under half, and the rest lacks a known reason. This sample lists about 590,000 clones; 95% were detected once. The ten largest clones add up to 0.11% of the sample. Sequencing input: naive CD8+ T cells sorted from blood. The cell subset or site label corresponds to: CD45RA+CCR7+. Receptors were obtained from a woman in her twenties or thirties in good health.

The chain links TRBV9 to TRBJ2-2, with TRBD1 as a possible D gene (5 bases). The germline V gene encodes CDR1 SGDLS and CDR2 YYNGEE. The CDR3 is 15 amino acids. V was cut by 3 bases and J by 1 base, with 10 bases left in between. The CDR3 bases are TGTGCCAGCAGCGGACAGACCATGAACACCGGGGAGCTGTTTTTT. Amino acids: CASSGQTMNTGELFF.

CDR3 sequence reads: CASSLEGKTYEQYF. The DNA of the CDR3 is TGTGCCAGCAGCTTAGAGGGGAAAACCTACGAGCAGTACTTC. The V and J genes are TRBV7-8 and TRBJ2-7; D possibly corresponds to TRBD1 (5 bases). Trimming removed 1 base from V and 2 bases from J, with 9 bases in between. This CDR3 has 14 residues. Germline CDR1 is SGHVS and CDR2 is FQNEAQ.

With regard to this clone: The same CDR3 arises from other DNA sequences in this sample as well. The chain uses TRBV5-6 and TRBJ2-3; 8 positions agree with TRBD2. Germline loops: CDR1 SGHDT, CDR2 YYEEEE. The V gene end was trimmed by 0 bases and the J gene end by 0 bases; junction bases not matched to a gene: 0. The CDR3 covers 15 residues. Here the CDR3 reads CASSLAGGSTDTQYF. CDR3 DNA: TGTGCCAGCAGCTTGGCGGGAGGGAGCACAGATACGCAGTATTTT. The variable domain in full, completed from reference TRBV5-6 and TRBJ2-3, reads DAGVTQSPTHLIKTRGQQVTLRCSPKSGHDTVSWYQQALGQGPQFIFQYYEEEERQRGNFPDRFSGHQFPNYSSELNVNALLLGDSALYLCASSLAGGSTDTQYFGPGTRLTVL.

The chain recombines TRBV10-1 with TRBJ2-3; 8 nucleotides align to TRBD2. CDR1 and CDR2 (germline): WNHNN, SYGVQD (reference sequence). Unmatched junction bases numbered 6, after V lost 3 bases and J lost 1 base. The CDR3 consists of 16 residues. CDR3 DNA: TGCGCCAGCAGTGAAACTAGCGGAGCGGGCACAGATACGCAGTATTTT. It encodes CASSETSGAGTDTQYF.

The rearrangement joins TRBV27 to TRBJ2-7; D may be TRBD2 (6 bases). The CDR3 has 14 amino acids. Germline values: CDR1 MNHEY, CDR2 SMNVEV (reference sequence). With 6 bases removed from V and 1 base from J, the gap between germline ends came to 13 bases. The CDR3 loop is CASSYSGRSYEQYF. CDR3 nucleotide sequence: TGTGCCAGCAGCTATAGCGGACGATCCTACGAGCAGTACTTC.

V usage is TRBV11-3 and J usage is TRBJ2-3; D might be TRBD1 (5 bases). The CDR3 sequence is 14 residues long. The V and J ends lost 3 bases and 3 bases respectively, with 10 bases between them. Germline V CDR1 and CDR2: SGHNT, YENEEA. CDR3: CASSFQGRTDTQYF. The CDR3 coding sequence is TGTGCCAGCAGCTTCCAGGGTCGGACAGATACGCAGTATTTT.

Worth noting for this clone: The sample holds other DNA sequences that translate to the same CDR3. The chain couples TRBV9 to TRBJ1-3; no reliable D call. Per germline, CDR1 SGDLS and CDR2 YYNGEE. V was cut by 0 bases and J by 1 base, with 8 bases left in between. CDR3 size: 15 residues. The CDR3: CASSVGGGSGNTIYF. In nucleotides, the CDR3 is TGTGCCAGCAGCGTAGGTGGTGGGTCTGGAAACACCATATATTTT.

This CDR3 is CASRTASGSTDTQYF. CDR3 DNA sequence: TGTGCCAGCAGGACGGCTAGCGGGAGCACAGATACGCAGTATTTT. The chain is built from TRBV5-4 and TRBJ2-3; 8 nucleotides agree with TRBD2. The CDR3 extends over 15 amino acids. V dropped 5 bases and J dropped 0; count of bases not matched to a gene: 5. Looked up from germline, CDR1 is SGHNT and CDR2 is YYREEE (reference sequence).